What follows are 19 T cell receptor beta chains derived from one specimen sequenced in a study of regulatory T cells in long-lasting Graves disease. iRepertoire HTBI primers and Arm-PCR of CDR3 regions built TCR beta libraries. Each CDR3 protein is one row after TCRdb ran MiXCR on the multiplex PCR reads. The sample includes about 430,000 distinct CDR3 sequences, roughly 15% seen only once; the top ten take under 9%. Noted time point: newly diagnosed GD, antithyroid drugs for less than 3 months. With RNA extracted from PBMCs as input, the TCR library was made. The data were also submitted as part of a second study, on T cells in Graves' hyperthyroidism and ophthalmopathy.

This sample comprised peripheral blood mononuclear cells (PBMCs), obtained at new diagnosis, from a patient treated with antithyroid drugs. The source is a woman aged 40-49 years with Graves disease.

In this sample, this clonotype turned up many times. The chain is built from TRBV28 and TRBJ2-7; D remains ambiguous. The CDR3 totals 14 residues. Germline V gives CDR1 MDHEN, CDR2 SYDVKM. Trimming pared 2 bases from V and 0 bases from J, leaving 8 bases between. The CDR3: CASSLGRFSYEQYF. In nucleotides, the CDR3 is TGTGCCAGCAGTTTAGGGCGGTTCTCCTACGAGCAGTACTTC.

As regards this clonotype: This may come from a read error, since a much larger clone is one base off. This chain uses TRBV12-3 or TRBV12-4 with TRBJ2-2, with D perhaps being TRBD1 or TRBD2 (5 bases each). CDR3 length: 15 residues. DNA of the CDR3: TGTGCCAGCGGTTTATGGGGGATCGACACCGGGGAGCTGTTTTTT. Translation gives CASGLWGIDTGELFF.

V usage is TRBV19 and J usage is TRBJ2-1; TRBD1 matches at 7 bases. Trimming cost V 10 bases and J 5 bases; bases outside gene matches: 5. Germline V gene sequence: CDR1 LNHDA, CDR2 SQIVND (reference sequence). The CDR3 runs 12 residues. CDR3 region: CATRQGHNEQFF. The CDR3 DNA follows: TGTGCCACCCGACAGGGCCACAATGAGCAGTTCTTC.

This clonotype was detected many times. A read error may account for a junction end that differs from germline. The J gene is TRBJ2-1, the V gene TRBV5-1, with D possibly matching TRBD2 (5 bases). The germline gives CDR1 SGHRS, CDR2 YFSETQ. CDR3 length equals 13 residues. This CDR3 reads CASSASSNNEQFF. The CDR3 nucleotides read TGCGCCAGCTCGGCTAGCTCCAACAATGAGCAGTTCTTC.

This clonotype has ten or more counts. The genes are TRBV20-1 and TRBJ2-1, with D maybe TRBD2 (6 bases). The ends were cut back, 4 bases at V and 4 bases at J, with 17 bases in the middle. The CDR3 sequence is 15 residues long. Per germline, CDR1 DFQATT and CDR2 SNEGSKA (reference sequence). CDR3 bases: TGCAGTGCTACCAGACTAGGTCTTGGGTACAATGAGCAGTTCTTC. Amino acids: CSATRLGLGYNEQFF.

As concerns this clonotype: The junction departs from germline at one end; a sequencing error may be responsible. This chain links TRBV7-7 with TRBJ2-2, with TRBD2 matching over 8 bases. The CDR3 sequence is 17 residues long. Looked up from germline, CDR1 is SSHAT and CDR2 is FNYEAQ (reference sequence). CDR3 bases: TGTGCTAGCAGCCCAGCGGAGGGGACTAGAGGCACCGGGGAGCTGTTTTTT. Translation gives CASSPAEGTRGTGELFF.

This clonotype was seen at least ten times. The CDR3 DNA is TGTGCCAGCAGCTTCATAGCGGGAGATCAGACTTGGAACACCGGGGAGCTGTTTTTT. Translated: CASSFIAGDQTWNTGELFF. This chain joins TRBV7-3 and TRBJ2-2, with 9 nucleotides matching TRBD2. The CDR3 has 19 residues. Germline V lookup: CDR1 SGHTA, CDR2 FQGTGA. V shed 3 bases and J 1 base; nucleotides not matched to a gene: 12.

This clonotype has a handful of counts. The V call is TRBV12-3 or TRBV12-4, the J call TRBJ2-2; D uncertain. V gave up 8 bases and J gave up 5 bases, with 9 bases separating them. The CDR3 totals 12 residues. The CDR3 DNA is TGTGCCAGCGGAGTTAGGACCGGGGAGCTGTTTTTT. This codes for CASGVRTGELFF.

The chain carries TRBV6-1 and TRBJ1-5; no definite D call. Trimming took off 5 bases at V and 2 bases at J, with 13 bases between the two ends. The CDR3 runs 15 residues. Germline V gives CDR1 MNHNS, CDR2 SASEGT. The CDR3 here is CASSRTFLGNQPQHF. In nucleotides, the CDR3 is TGTGCCAGCAGTCGGACCTTCTTGGGCAATCAGCCCCAGCATTTT.

Many counts were recorded for this clonotype. V usage is TRBV9 and J usage is TRBJ2-2; possibly TRBD2 for D (6 bases). Germline V lookup: CDR1 SGDLS, CDR2 YYNGEE. V was pared by 0 bases and J by 6 bases, with 9 bases between. The CDR3 spans 14 residues. CDR3 DNA sequence: TGTGCCAGCAGCGTAGGTGGAGGGGCCGGGGAGCTGTTTTTT. It encodes CASSVGGGAGELFF.

This clonotype was seen many times. The chain carries TRBV12-3 or TRBV12-4 and TRBJ2-7; 9 bases fit TRBD2. The CDR3 loop spans 14 amino acids. Trimming took 3 bases from V and 5 from J; bases not matched to a gene: 5. The CDR3 nucleotides are TGTGCCAGCAGTTTGGGTAGCGGGAGAGACGAGCAGTACTTC. Translating it yields CASSLGSGRDEQYF.

There are a few counts of this clonotype. V usage is TRBV7-8 and J usage is TRBJ2-7, with 8 positions matching TRBD1. Per the germline V gene, CDR1 is SGHVS and CDR2 is FQNEAQ. There are 12 residues in the CDR3. V dropped 7 bases and J dropped 5; count of bases not matched to a gene: 4. The CDR3 here is CASTQGADEQYF. The DNA for the CDR3 is TGTGCCAGCACTCAGGGGGCCGACGAGCAGTACTTC.

This clonotype appeared many times. This chain links TRBV27 with TRBJ2-1; TRBD1 agrees at 9 bases. V lost 5 bases to trimming and J lost 3 bases; unmatched junction nucleotides: 2. This CDR3 comprises 14 residues. Germline-derived CDR1 and CDR2 are MNHEY and SMNVEV (reference sequence). The CDR3 sequence: CASSPTGGYNEQFF. The CDR3 DNA is TGTGCCAGCAGTCCGACAGGGGGCTACAATGAGCAGTTCTTC.

The chain joins TRBV4-2 to TRBJ2-4; D might be TRBD1 or TRBD2, each matching 5 bases. Trimming removed 4 bases at V and 0 bases at J, with 7 bases between. CDR1 is LGHNA, CDR2 YNFKEQ, per germline. The CDR3 consists of 14 residues. Here the CDR3 reads CASSPGAAKNIQYF. The CDR3 nucleotides are TGTGCCAGCAGCCCCGGGGCAGCCAAAAACATTCAGTACTTC.

There are many counts of this clonotype. The rearrangement links TRBV27 to TRBJ2-1; D is tentatively TRBD1 or TRBD2 (5 bases each). Deletions cut 5 bases from V and 9 bases from J, with 26 bases between. This CDR3 is built from 17 residues. Germline CDR1 and CDR2: MNHEY and SMNVEV (reference sequence). CDR3 bases: TGTGCCAGCAGTCCCTACATCATTGGGGGTATTGGGATTGAGCAGTTCTTC. This gives the protein CASSPYIIGGIGIEQFF.

As to this clonotype: A much larger clone differs by one base, so this may be a read error. The genes are TRBV6-5 and TRBJ2-5, with a possible D match to TRBD2 (6 bases). The CDR3 has 15 residues. CDR1 MNHEY and CDR2 SVGAGI come from the germline V gene. Deletions cut 6 bases from V and 6 bases from J, with 20 bases between. CDR3 in amino acids: CASRDSTGDSQTQYF. The CDR3 coding sequence is TGTGCCAGCAGAGACTCGACGGGGGATAGCCAGACCCAGTACTTC.

This sequence joins TRBV2 and TRBJ2-6; 10 bases map to TRBD2. This CDR3 is 15 amino acids long. CDR1 is SNHLY and CDR2 is FYNNEI in the germline V gene. Trimming at V came to 6 bases and at J to 4 bases, leaving 3 bases not matched to a gene. CDR3 nucleotides: TGTGCCAGCAGGCCGGGACTAGCGGGGGCCAACGTCCTGACTTTC. Translation gives CASRPGLAGANVLTF.

This clonotype was counted only a few times. The CDR3 reads CASSLGQAKNIQYF. The CDR3 bases are TGCGCCAGCAGCTTGGGACAGGCAAAAAACATTCAGTACTTC. This chain connects TRBV5-1 to TRBJ2-4; D perhaps matches TRBD1 (6 bases). This CDR3 is 14 amino acids long. The V gene's germline CDR1 is SGHRS and CDR2 YFSETQ. V lost 0 bases to trimming and J lost 4 bases, with 8 bases between them. The full variable domain, its missing parts supplied by reference TRBV5-1 and TRBJ2-4, is KAGVTQTPRYLIKTRGQQVTLSCSPISGHRSVSWYQQTPGQGLQFLFEYFSETQRNKGNFPGRFSGRQFSNSRSEMNVSTLELGDSALYLCASSLGQAKNIQYFGAGTRLSVL.

This clonotype was seen repeatedly, ten times or more. The chain recombines TRBV24-1 with TRBJ1-5; 8 nucleotides align to TRBD1. V was pared by 4 bases and J by 6 bases, with 10 bases of the junction left unmatched. The CDR3 is 16 residues long. Per the germline V gene, CDR1 is KGHDR and CDR2 is SFDVKD. CDR3 sequence: CATSEGGQGSFQPQHF. CDR3 sequence (DNA): TGTGCCACCAGTGAGGGTGGACAGGGATCGTTTCAGCCCCAGCATTTT.